These T cell receptor beta chains were read from a single sample in a study of identical twins. Each CDR3 protein is one row after TCRdb ran MiXCR on the 5' RACE reads. Here the sample spans about 520,000 distinct CDR3 sequences, approximately 22% being singletons. Separately, the same data were catalogued under a study of T cells expressing NK-cell markers.

Sequenced material: CD4+ T cells sorted from blood. The receptors here all came from a woman aged 18-29 years in good health. The CDR3 runs from the conserved cysteine through the conserved F or W. The D gene is left open where the match is weak. Clone size is shown for a subset of rows, as once, few, many or a class of expanded clone.

>TRBJ2-4|-|-|TRBV5-4
CASSLRGANKNIQYF
TGTGCCAGCAGCTTGCGGGGCGCTAACAAAAACATTCAGTACTTC
>TRBJ2-7|-|few|TRBV10-3
CAISEGDPSYEQYF
TGTGCCATCAGTGAGGGGGACCCCTCCTACGAGCAGTACTTC
>TRBJ2-3|-|few|TRBV6-1
CASSPPVRTDTQYF
TGTGCCAGCAGCCCGCCTGTGAGGACAGATACGCAGTATTTT
>TRBJ2-7|-|-|TRBV20-1
CSARSSSRGGYEQYF
TGCAGTGCTAGATCTTCGTCTAGAGGAGGTTACGAGCAGTACTTC
>TRBJ2-5|-|-|TRBV3-1
CASSQGLLDQETQYF
TGTGCCAGCAGCCAAGGTTTGCTCGACCAAGAGACCCAGTACTTC
>TRBJ2-7|TRBD2|few|TRBV12-3/TRBV12-4
CASSLSGSQVEQYF
TGTGCCAGCAGTTTGAGCGGGAGCCAGGTCGAGCAGTACTTC
>TRBJ1-5|-|-|TRBV27
CASSSRGTWTQHF
TGTGCCAGCAGTTCCCGGGGGACATGGACCCAGCATTTT
>TRBJ1-5|-|many|TRBV20-1
CSAKQGYQPQHF
TGCAGTGCTAAACAGGGCTATCAGCCCCAGCATTTT
>TRBJ2-7|-|-|TRBV20-1
CSAIGGIYEQYF
TGCAGTGCTATTGGGGGCATATACGAGCAGTACTTC
>TRBJ1-5|TRBD1|-|TRBV4-3
CASSLRRTGGYSNQPQHF
TGCGCCAGCAGCCTAAGACGAACAGGGGGTTATAGCAATCAGCCCCAGCATTTT
>TRBJ2-5|-|-|TRBV5-5
CASSLDPLDQETQYF
TGTGCCAGCAGCTTGGATCCCCTCGACCAAGAGACCCAGTACTTC
>TRBJ2-7|-|few|TRBV6-2/TRBV6-3
CASSYRQGTYEQYF
TGTGCCAGCAGTTACAGGCAGGGAACCTACGAGCAGTACTTC
>TRBJ1-2|-|-|TRBV12-3/TRBV12-4
CASSFRRVFGYTF
TGTGCCAGCAGTTTCCGGAGGGTTTTTGGCTACACCTTC
>TRBJ2-3|TRBD2|few|TRBV9
CATTPGLASDTQYF
TGTGCCACCACACCGGGACTAGCGTCAGATACGCAGTATTTT
>TRBJ2-5|-|once|TRBV4-1
CASSPDQGETQYF
TGCGCCAGCAGCCCGGACCAGGGGGAGACCCAGTACTTC
>TRBJ2-1|-|few|TRBV12-3/TRBV12-4
CASQNYNEQFF
TGTGCCAGCCAAAATTACAATGAGCAGTTCTTC
>TRBJ2-1|-|few|TRBV12-3/TRBV12-4
CASSYGLDSYNEQFF
TGTGCCAGCAGCTACGGACTGGACTCCTACAATGAGCAGTTCTTC